Listed below are T cell receptor beta chains from one sample, sequenced in a study of T cells in Graves' hyperthyroidism and ophthalmopathy. Each CDR3 protein gets one entry after TCRdb re-called the multiplex PCR reads with MiXCR. This sample yields hundreds of thousands of distinct CDR3 sequences, of which 46% are seen a single time; nearly 8.5% belongs to the top ten. The specimen sequenced was peripheral blood or thyroid tissue (not recorded which). The receptor source for this set is a woman younger than 30 with Graves' hyperthyroidism. The CDR3 runs from the conserved cysteine through the conserved F or W. A D gene is named only where the DNA matches it firmly. Not every row has a clone size; where given, it reads once, few, many or a size class.

j_call,clone_size,v_call,d_call,cdr3_aa,cdr3_nt
TRBJ1-3,NA,TRBV29-1,NA,CSVDWGGNTIYF,TGCAGCGTTGACTGGGGGGGAAACACCATATATTTT
TRBJ1-5,NA,TRBV6-5,NA,CASSLRQGLPQHF,TGTGCCAGCAGTTTAAGGCAGGGGTTGCCCCAGCATTTT
TRBJ1-6,NA,TRBV20-1,NA,CSARDRLSGFSPLHF,TGCAGTGCTAGAGATCGACTTTCAGGGTTTTCACCCCTCCACTTT
TRBJ1-2,once,TRBV2,TRBD1,CASFRDRGNGYTF,TGTGCCAGCTTCCGAGACAGGGGAAATGGCTACACCTTC
TRBJ1-1,NA,TRBV11-2,NA,CASSPFGTNTEAFF,TGTGCCAGCAGCCCCTTCGGGACGAACACTGAAGCTTTCTTT
TRBJ2-5,once,TRBV2,TRBD2,CASSHVLAGGMETQYF,TGTGCCAGCAGCCACGTTCTAGCGGGAGGCATGGAGACCCAGTACTTC
TRBJ1-4,few,TRBV7-3,NA,CASSSHRPGATNEKLFF,TGTGCCAGCAGCTCGCACCGCCCAGGAGCAACTAATGAAAAACTGTTTTTT
TRBJ1-1,NA,TRBV29-1,TRBD1,CSMIQGVKGTEAFF,TGCAGCATGATCCAGGGGGTTAAGGGCACTGAAGCTTTCTTT
TRBJ1-5,few,TRBV25-1,TRBD1,CASSQDRQGRNQPQHF,TGTGCCAGCAGTCAAGACAGACAGGGCCGCAATCAGCCCCAGCATTTT
TRBJ1-5,many,TRBV24-1,TRBD1,CATSDRTGGDQPQHF,TGTGCCACCAGTGATCGGACAGGGGGGGATCAGCCCCAGCATTTT
TRBJ2-5,NA,TRBV24-1,NA,CATSGSGEIQYF,TGTGCCACCTCGGGGAGTGGTGAGATCCAGTACTTC
TRBJ1-6,few,TRBV14,NA,CASKPTKGPYNSPLHF,TGTGCCAGCAAGCCAACAAAGGGCCCCTATAATTCACCCCTTCACTTT
TRBJ1-4,NA,TRBV7-8,TRBD1,CASSWDSNEKLFF,TGTGCCAGCAGCTGGGACAGTAATGAAAAACTGTTTTTT
TRBJ1-2,once,TRBV15,NA,CATSRDDGYTF,TGTGCCACCAGCAGGGATGATGGCTACACCTTC
TRBJ1-5,NA,TRBV15,NA,CATSLTTGSGQPQHF,TGTGCCACCAGCTTGACTACAGGGTCAGGCCAGCCCCAGCATTTT
TRBJ1-2,NA,TRBV12-3/TRBV12-4,NA,CASSFLGAGGYTF,TGTGCCAGCAGTTTTCTGGGGGCAGGGGGCTACACCTTC
TRBJ1-4,NA,TRBV20-1,NA,CSAHRTAWGEKLFF,TGCAGTGCTCATCGGACAGCTTGGGGTGAAAAACTGTTTTTT
TRBJ1-1,NA,TRBV5-6,NA,CASRRTGSTEAFF,TGTGCCAGCAGGAGAACAGGGTCCACTGAAGCTTTCTTT
TRBJ1-2,many,TRBV2,TRBD1,CASRPDRVEGYTF,TGTGCCAGCAGACCGGACAGGGTAGAAGGCTACACCTTC
TRBJ1-2,NA,TRBV29-1,TRBD1,CSVLPGQEYGYTF,TGCAGCGTTCTGCCGGGACAGGAGTATGGCTACACCTTC
TRBJ1-1,many,TRBV19,NA,CASSIRENTEAFF,TGTGCCAGTAGTATCCGGGAGAACACTGAAGCTTTCTTT
TRBJ2-5,few,TRBV9,NA,CASSVSSTKETQYF,TGTGCCAGCAGCGTTTCGTCTACAAAAGAGACCCAGTACTTC
TRBJ2-7,NA,TRBV25-1,TRBD1,CASSVRAGGYEQYF,TGTGCCAGCAGCGTTCGCGCAGGGGGCTACGAGCAGTACTTC
TRBJ1-1,few,TRBV7-2,TRBD1,CASSRTGVNTEAFF,TGTGCCAGCAGTCGGACAGGCGTGAACACTGAAGCTTTCTTT
TRBJ2-6,NA,TRBV29-1,NA,CSVEDLTF,TGCAGCGTTGAAGACCTGACTTTC
TRBJ1-2,NA,TRBV10-2,NA,CASRLGPLSHGYTF,TGCGCCAGCAGACTCGGACCCCTCAGCCATGGCTACACCTTC
TRBJ1-3,NA,TRBV7-8,NA,CASSHPGSSGNTIYF,TGTGCCAGCAGCCACCCCGGGAGCTCTGGAAACACCATATATTTT
TRBJ2-7,once,TRBV15,TRBD2,CATSRSLSGASSYNEQYF,TGTGCCACCAGCAGATCCCTTAGCGGGGCGAGCTCCTACAATGAGCAGTACTTC
TRBJ1-1,NA,TRBV5-8,NA,CASSLVFGGWAEAFF,TGTGCCAGCAGCTTGGTATTCGGGGGATGGGCTGAAGCTTTCTTT
TRBJ1-1,many,TRBV2,NA,CASSFMVNTEAFF,TGTGCCAGCAGTTTTATGGTGAACACTGAAGCTTTCTTT
TRBJ1-1,many,TRBV7-3,NA,CASSPDTTSEAFF,TGTGCCAGCAGCCCGGACACGACTTCTGAAGCTTTCTTT
TRBJ2-7,many,TRBV19,TRBD1,CASRHRTGSEQYF,TGTGCCAGTAGACATAGGACAGGGTCCGAGCAGTACTTC
TRBJ1-5,NA,TRBV29-1,NA,CSGRKGFDGNQPQHF,TGCAGCGGACGGAAGGGCTTTGACGGCAATCAGCCCCAGCATTTT
TRBJ2-5,NA,TRBV7-2,NA,CASSLGGAAYQETQYF,TGTGCCAGCAGCCTAGGCGGGGCAGCGTACCAAGAGACCCAGTACTTC
TRBJ2-7,few,TRBV2,NA,CASTAVRRREQYF,TGTGCCAGCACGGCGGTTCGTCGGCGAGAGCAGTACTTC
TRBJ1-5,NA,TRBV29-1,TRBD1,CSDRDRGREQPQHF,TGCAGCGACCGGGACAGGGGGCGCGAACAGCCCCAGCATTTT
TRBJ2-7,few,TRBV10-3,TRBD2,CAISRIAGTSGTPTYEQYF,TGTGCCATCAGCAGAATAGCCGGGACTAGCGGGACCCCGACCTACGAGCAGTACTTC
TRBJ2-3,NA,TRBV29-1,TRBD1,CSVETGTGSTDTQYF,TGCAGCGTAGAAACCGGGACAGGGAGCACAGATACGCAGTATTTT
TRBJ2-7,few,TRBV7-9,NA,CASSLAGDLYAYEQYF,TGTGCCAGCAGCTTAGCTGGGGACCTCTATGCCTACGAGCAGTACTTC
TRBJ1-2,NA,TRBV20-1,NA,CSARDHGDWMGGYTF,TGCAGTGCTAGAGATCACGGGGACTGGATGGGTGGCTACACCTTC
TRBJ1-5,NA,TRBV2,NA,CASSKGGNQHF,TGTGCCAGCAGTAAAGGGGGGAACCAGCATTTT
TRBJ1-1,NA,TRBV7-2,NA,CASSLLPGVGANTEAFF,TGTGCCAGCAGCTTACTTCCAGGGGTCGGGGCGAACACTGAAGCTTTCTTT
TRBJ2-5,NA,TRBV25-1,TRBD2,CASSARDRTSGKETQYF,TGTGCCAGCAGTGCTAGAGATCGGACTAGCGGGAAAGAGACCCAGTACTTC
TRBJ2-6,NA,TRBV7-9,NA,CASSVASGISGANVLTF,TGTGCCAGCAGCGTTGCTTCCGGGATCTCTGGGGCCAACGTCCTGACTTTC